This TCR beta chain emerged from a study of cytomegalovirus exposure and HLA in healthy donors. Findings and limits, study-wide: According to an earlier analysis, most TCR beta V segments yielded productive rearrangements about 87% or about 30% of the time.

Germline CDR1 and CDR2: SGHTA and FQGNSA. This CDR3 contains 15 residues. With regard to this clone: Its antigen remains unidentified. The junction shows a germline mismatch at one end, possibly a read error.

The PCR had 60 Vbeta and 13 Jbeta primers. Sequencing was performed with immunoSEQ multiplex PCR; in TCRdb, only in-frame clones are kept and a portion is missing. The top ten clones hold roughly 0.76% of a sample with fewer than 200,000 clones, about three quarters of them seen once. This chain joins TRBV7-2 and TRBJ2-6; D is possibly TRBD1 (5 bases). This sequence originates from a female donor in good health and CMV-seronegative. Sample: PBMCs. The CDR3 region is CASSFRASGANGLTF. CDR3 DNA: TGTGCCAGCAGCTTTCGAGCTTCTGGGGCCAACGGCCTGACTTTC.